The following is a T cell receptor beta chain sequence with its context. V lost 7 bases and J 7 bases, leaving 14 bases between the germline ends. Germline V CDR1 and CDR2: MDHEN, SYDVKM. The CDR3 contains 13 residues. The authors' processing: Amplification of reference gene primers provided the estimated nucleated cell counts. Here immunoSEQ multiplex PCR was the method, and the copy in TCRdb shows in-frame clones only, minus some. The V and J calls and clone size are taken from that table; D and trimming were inferred from the DNA. The sample lists approximately 220,000 clones; 80% to 90% were seen once. These data belong to a study of blood T cell repertoires in COVID-19. Whole-study context: Some COVID-19 samples were acute and others convalescent; all came from the United States, Italy and Spain. Sample material is recorded as cDNA or gDNA derived from T cells, B-cell-depleted T cells, or PBMCs.

This chain joins TRBV28 and TRBJ1-5, with D maybe TRBD1 (5 bases). This clonotype originated in a man aged 45 to 65 who had recovered from COVID-19. Sequences were obtained from peripheral blood. The chain's CDR3 is CASMTGGGQPQHF. For the CDR3, the DNA is TGTGCCAGCATGACTGGCGGGGGACAGCCCCAGCATTTT.